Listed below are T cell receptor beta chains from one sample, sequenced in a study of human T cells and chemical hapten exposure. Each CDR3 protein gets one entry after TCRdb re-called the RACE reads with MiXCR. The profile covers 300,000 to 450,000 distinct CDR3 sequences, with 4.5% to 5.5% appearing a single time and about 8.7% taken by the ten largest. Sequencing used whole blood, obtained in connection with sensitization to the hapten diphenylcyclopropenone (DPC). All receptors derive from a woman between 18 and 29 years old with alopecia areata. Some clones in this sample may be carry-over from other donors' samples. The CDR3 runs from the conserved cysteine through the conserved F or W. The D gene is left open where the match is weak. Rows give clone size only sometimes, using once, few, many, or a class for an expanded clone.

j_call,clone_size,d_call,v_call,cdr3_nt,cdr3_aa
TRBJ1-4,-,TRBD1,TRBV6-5,TGTGCCAGCAGCCGGGACAGGGGGCGAGAAAAACTGTTTTTT,CASSRDRGREKLFF
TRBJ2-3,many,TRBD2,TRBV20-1,TGCAGTGCTAGAGATCTGCGGGGGGGCACAGATACGCAGTATTTT,CSARDLRGGTDTQYF
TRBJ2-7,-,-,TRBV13,TGTGCCAGCAGCCCCTCAGGCCAGCTGTCGTACGAGCAGTACTTC,CASSPSGQLSYEQYF
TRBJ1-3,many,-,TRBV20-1,TGCAGTGCTAGAGAAATGGAGGCCCGCTCTGGAAACACCATATATTTT,CSAREMEARSGNTIYF
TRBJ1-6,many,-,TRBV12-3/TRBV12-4,TGTGCCAGCAGCTCGAGCTCCTATAATTCACCCCTCCACTTT,CASSSSSYNSPLHF
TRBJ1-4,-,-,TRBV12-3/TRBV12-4,TGTGCCAGCACCGTGGGGGGGATTCTATGCCCCGTACATGAAAAACTGTTTTTT,CASTVGGILCPVHEKLFF
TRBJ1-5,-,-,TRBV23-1,TGCGCCAGCAGGAAAGGGGCCCAGCATTTT,CASRKGAQHF
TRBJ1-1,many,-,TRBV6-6,TGTGCCAGCAGTCATTCGTCCGGGGGAGCGGCTGAAGCTTTCTTT,CASSHSSGGAAEAFF
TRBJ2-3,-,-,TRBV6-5,TGTGCCAGCAGTTATTTTAGGACTCACACAGATACGCAGTATTTT,CASSYFRTHTDTQYF
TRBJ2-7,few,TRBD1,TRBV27,TGTGCCAGCAGTCCGCGACAGGGTTTTGGATTTCCCTACGAGCAGTACTTC,CASSPRQGFGFPYEQYF
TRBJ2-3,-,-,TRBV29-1,TGCAGCGTTCGGGGACTTCACACAGATACGCAGTATTTT,CSVRGLHTDTQYF
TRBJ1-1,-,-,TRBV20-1,TGCAGTGCTAGATTGGGGGGGCTGGGCGACACTGAAGCTTTCTTT,CSARLGGLGDTEAFF
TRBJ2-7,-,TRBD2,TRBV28,TGTGCCAGCAGTTTCCAGGGACTAGCGGCCGAGCAGTACTTC,CASSFQGLAAEQYF
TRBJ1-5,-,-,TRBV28,TGTGCCAGCAGCCTAGACAGAACCAATCAGCCCCAGCATTTT,CASSLDRTNQPQHF
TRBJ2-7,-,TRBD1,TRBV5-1,TGCGCCAGCAGCTACCAGACGGGGACAGTCTACGAGCAGTACTTC,CASSYQTGTVYEQYF
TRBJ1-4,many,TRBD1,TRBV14,TGTGCCAGCAGCCACTACCTCTCCGGGACAGGGCCTAATGAAAAACTGTTTTTT,CASSHYLSGTGPNEKLFF
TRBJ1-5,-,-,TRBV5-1,TGCGCCAGCAGCTCCACCGGGACCGTCAAGGAGCCCCAGCATTTT,CASSSTGTVKEPQHF
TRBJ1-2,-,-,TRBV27,TGTGCCAGCAGTTCCTCAGGCTTCTATGGCTACACCTTC,CASSSSGFYGYTF
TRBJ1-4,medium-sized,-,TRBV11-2,TGTGCCAGCAGCTTCCGGGTCGCTAATGAAAAACTGTTTTTT,CASSFRVANEKLFF
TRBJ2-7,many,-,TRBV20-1,TGCAGTGCTCTCAAGGCAGGGGCGTTTTACGAGCAGTACTTC,CSALKAGAFYEQYF
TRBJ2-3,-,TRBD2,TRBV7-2,TGTGCCAGCAGCTTCGAGGGACTAGCGGGGGGACCAGTCACGCAGTATTTT,CASSFEGLAGGPVTQYF
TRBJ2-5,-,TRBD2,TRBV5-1,TGCGCCAGCAGCTTGGACGGGACTAGCGGGGGAGAGACCCAGTACTTC,CASSLDGTSGGETQYF
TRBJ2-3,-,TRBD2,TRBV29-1,TGCAGCGTTTATCCCTCGGGGGGAAACACAGATACGCAGTATTTT,CSVYPSGGNTDTQYF
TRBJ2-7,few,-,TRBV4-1,TGCGCCAGCAGCCAGTCGACTGCCATGCTGGAGCAGTACTTC,CASSQSTAMLEQYF
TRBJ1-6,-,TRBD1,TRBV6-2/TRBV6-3,TGTGCCAGCAGTTTCGGACAGGGGTGGTCACCCCTCCACTTT,CASSFGQGWSPLHF
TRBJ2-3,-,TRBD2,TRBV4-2,TGTGCCAGCAGCCAAGAACTAGCGGCCGGCACAGATACGCAGTATTTT,CASSQELAAGTDTQYF
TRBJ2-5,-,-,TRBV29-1,TGCAGCGTTGTGCCCCAATCGGAGACCCAGTACTTC,CSVVPQSETQYF
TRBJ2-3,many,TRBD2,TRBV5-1,TGCGCCAGCAGGCTAGCGGGGGGCGGTCCCACAGATACGCAGTATTTT,CASRLAGGGPTDTQYF
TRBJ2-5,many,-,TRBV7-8,TGTGCCAGCAGATACCTAGAGACCCAGTACTTC,CASRYLETQYF
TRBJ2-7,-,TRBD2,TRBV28,TGTGCCAGCAGTGCCCTGATCGGGGGGATCTACGAGCAGTACTTC,CASSALIGGIYEQYF
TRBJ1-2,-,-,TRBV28,TGTGCCCTCAGGGGATCGAACTATGGCTACACCTTC,CALRGSNYGYTF
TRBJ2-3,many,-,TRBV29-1,TGCAGCGTCACCGGGGGAGTGACAGATACGCAGTATTTT,CSVTGGVTDTQYF
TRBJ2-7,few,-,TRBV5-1,TGCGCCAGCAGCGAGGACGGTGCCTACGAGCAGTACTTC,CASSEDGAYEQYF
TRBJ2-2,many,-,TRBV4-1,TGCGCCAGCAGCCAGGGAGGATCGGTGGGCTTAAACACCGGGGAGCTGTTTTTT,CASSQGGSVGLNTGELFF
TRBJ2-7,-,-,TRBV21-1,TGTGCCAGCAGCAAAATCCCCCTCAGTTTGGCAGGGGACTACGAGCAGTACTTC,CASSKIPLSLAGDYEQYF
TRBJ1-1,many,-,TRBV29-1,TGCAGCGTTGATAGGGACCGGAACACTGAAGCTTTCTTT,CSVDRDRNTEAFF
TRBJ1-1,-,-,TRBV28,TGTGCCAGCAGGGGACCGGGACGGACTGAAGCTTTCTTT,CASRGPGRTEAFF
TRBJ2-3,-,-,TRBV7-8,TGTGCCAGCAGCTTCTACTCTATCACCGGCACAGATACGCAGTATTTT,CASSFYSITGTDTQYF
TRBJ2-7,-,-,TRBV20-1,TGCAGTGCAAGGAGGAGGGTTAGTGACGAGCAGTACTTC,CSARRRVSDEQYF
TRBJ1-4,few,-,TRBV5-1,TGCGCCAGCAGCTTGGGGGACGTTAATCTCGAAAAACTGTTTTTT,CASSLGDVNLEKLFF
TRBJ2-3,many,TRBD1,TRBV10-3,TGTGCCATCACTCCGGGACAGGGGGGGACAGATACGCAGTATTTT,CAITPGQGGTDTQYF
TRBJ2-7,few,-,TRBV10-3,TGTGCCATCAGGGACGGGCCCCAGTCCAGCTACGAGCAGTACTTC,CAIRDGPQSSYEQYF
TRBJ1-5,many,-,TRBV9,TGTGCCAGCAGCGTTGGGAATCAGCCCCAGCATTTT,CASSVGNQPQHF